The following is a T cell receptor beta chain sequence with its context. The CDR3 is 11 residues long. In germline, CDR1 is DFQATT, CDR2 SNEGSKA (reference sequence). Trimming shortened V by 1 base and J by 1 base, and 1 base separated the two germline ends. These data belong to a study of control samples from healthy donors and cancer patients. Sequenced by immunoSEQ multiplex PCR; TCRdb stores in-frame clones only, minus some. The sample includes around 120,000 clones, just over 90% of them seen just once. The chain uses TRBV20-1 and TRBJ1-1, with D unresolved. Sequenced input: PBMCs. The TCR was taken from a man aged 50-59 years with head and neck cancer. The CDR3 bases are TGCAGTGCTAGAGGGAACACTGAAGCTTTCTTT. This codes for CSARGNTEAFF.